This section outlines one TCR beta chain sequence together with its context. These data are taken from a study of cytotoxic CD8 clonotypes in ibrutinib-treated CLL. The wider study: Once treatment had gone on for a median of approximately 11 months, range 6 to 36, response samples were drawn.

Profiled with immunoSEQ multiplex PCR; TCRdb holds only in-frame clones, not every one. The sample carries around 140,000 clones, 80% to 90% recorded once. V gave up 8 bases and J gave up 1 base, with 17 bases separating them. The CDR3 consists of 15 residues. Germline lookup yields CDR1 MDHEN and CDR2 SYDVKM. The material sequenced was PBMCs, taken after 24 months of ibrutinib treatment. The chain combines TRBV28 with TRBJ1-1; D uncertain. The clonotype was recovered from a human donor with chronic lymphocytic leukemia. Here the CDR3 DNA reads TGTGCCAGCTCCCCGGTTGGTCACCGGAACACTGAAGCTTTCTTT. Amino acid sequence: CASSPVGHRNTEAFF. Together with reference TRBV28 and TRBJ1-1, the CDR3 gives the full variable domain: DVKVTQSSRYLVKRTGEKVFLECVQDMDHENMFWYRQDPGLGLRLIYFSYDVKMKEKGDIPEGYSVSREKKERFSLILESASTNQTSMYLCASSPVGHRNTEAFFGQGTRLTVV.